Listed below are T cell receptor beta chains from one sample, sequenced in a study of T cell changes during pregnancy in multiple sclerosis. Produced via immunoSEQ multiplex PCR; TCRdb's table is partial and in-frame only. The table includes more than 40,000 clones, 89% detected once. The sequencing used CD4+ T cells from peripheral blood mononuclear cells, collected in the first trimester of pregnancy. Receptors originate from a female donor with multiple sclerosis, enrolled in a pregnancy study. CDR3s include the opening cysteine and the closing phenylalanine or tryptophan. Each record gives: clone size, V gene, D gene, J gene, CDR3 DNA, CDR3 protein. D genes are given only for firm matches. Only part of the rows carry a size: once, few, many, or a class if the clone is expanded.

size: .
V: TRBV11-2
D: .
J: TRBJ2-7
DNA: TGTGCCAGCACCCCCTCTCGCGAGCAGTACTTC
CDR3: CASTPSREQYF

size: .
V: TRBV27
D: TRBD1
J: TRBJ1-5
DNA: TGTGCCAGCAGTAGGGACAGGGTCAATCAGCCCCAGCATTTT
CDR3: CASSRDRVNQPQHF

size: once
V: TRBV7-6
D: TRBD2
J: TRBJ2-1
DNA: TGTGCCAGCAGCTACGGACTAGCGGTGAATGAGCAGTTCTTC
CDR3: CASSYGLAVNEQFF

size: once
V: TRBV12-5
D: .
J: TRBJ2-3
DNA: TGTGCTAGTGGTCCCACCCGGGTAATAGATACGCAGTATTTT
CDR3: CASGPTRVIDTQYF

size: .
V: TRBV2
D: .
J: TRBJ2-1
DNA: TGTGCCAGCAACTCGGGAACCTACAATGAGCAGTTCTTC
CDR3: CASNSGTYNEQFF

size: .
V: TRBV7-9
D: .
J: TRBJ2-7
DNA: TGTGCCAGCAGCTCGACCCCGGGATCCGATATCTTCAAGCAGTACTTC
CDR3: CASSSTPGSDIFKQYF

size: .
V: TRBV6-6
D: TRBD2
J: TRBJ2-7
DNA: TGTGCCAGCAGACAACTAGCGGGAGGGTCCTACGAGCAGTACTTC
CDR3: CASRQLAGGSYEQYF

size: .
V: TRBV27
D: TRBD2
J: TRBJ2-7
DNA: TGTGCCAGCAGTCCTCTGGCGGGAGTGCTCGGCGAGCAGTACTTC
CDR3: CASSPLAGVLGEQYF

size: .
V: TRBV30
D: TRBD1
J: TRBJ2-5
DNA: TGTGCCTGGAGGGGACAGGGGGTGGAGACCCAGTACTTC
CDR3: CAWRGQGVETQYF

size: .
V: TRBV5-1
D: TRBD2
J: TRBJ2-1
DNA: TGCGCCAGCAGCTTGGTTTCTAGCGGCTCCTACAATGAGCAGTTCTTC
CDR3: CASSLVSSGSYNEQFF

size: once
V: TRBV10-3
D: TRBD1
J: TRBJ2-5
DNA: TGTGCCATCAGTGAAGGACAGGGAAAAGAGACCCAGTACTTC
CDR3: CAISEGQGKETQYF

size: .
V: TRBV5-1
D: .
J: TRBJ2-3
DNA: TGCGCCAGCAGCTTGGATGCGGGGCCGGATACGCAGTATTTT
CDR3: CASSLDAGPDTQYF

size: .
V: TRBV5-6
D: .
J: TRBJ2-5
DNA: TGTGCCAGCAGCTTCCTGACAGGAGTGCAAGAGACCCAGTACTTC
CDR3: CASSFLTGVQETQYF

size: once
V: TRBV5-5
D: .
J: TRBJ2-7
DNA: TGTGCCAGCAGCCTCTCGGACTTGGCCTACGAGCAGTACTTC
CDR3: CASSLSDLAYEQYF

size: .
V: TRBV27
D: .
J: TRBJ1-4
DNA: TGTGCCAGCAGTTTGGGTGGCAGGAACAATGAAAAACTGTTTTTT
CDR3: CASSLGGRNNEKLFF

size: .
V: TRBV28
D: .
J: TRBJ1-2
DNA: TGTGCCAGCAGTTTATTGGGACTTCTGATGGGGGGCTACACCTTC
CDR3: CASSLLGLLMGGYTF

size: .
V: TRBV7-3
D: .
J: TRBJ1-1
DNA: TGTGCCAGCAGCCTCTATCCCAGCGTGAACACTGAAGCTTTCTTT
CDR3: CASSLYPSVNTEAFF

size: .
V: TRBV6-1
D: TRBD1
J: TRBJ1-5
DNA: TGTGCCAGCAGTACCGGGACAGGGGGCAATCAGCCCCAGCATTTT
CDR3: CASSTGTGGNQPQHF

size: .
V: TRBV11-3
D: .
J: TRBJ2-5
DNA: TGTGCCAGCAGCTTCCGGGAGACCCAGTACTTC
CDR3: CASSFRETQYF

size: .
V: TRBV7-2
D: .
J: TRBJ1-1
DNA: TGTGCCAGCAGCTTAGAGACAGGCACGAACACTGAAGCTTTCTTT
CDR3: CASSLETGTNTEAFF

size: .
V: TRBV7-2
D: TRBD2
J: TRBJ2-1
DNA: TGTGCCAGCAGCTTGGGCGGGGGCAATGAGCAGTTCTTC
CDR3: CASSLGGGNEQFF

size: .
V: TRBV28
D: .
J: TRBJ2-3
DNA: TGTGCCAGCAGGGCAGGGCACCCAACAGATACGCAGTATTTT
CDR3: CASRAGHPTDTQYF

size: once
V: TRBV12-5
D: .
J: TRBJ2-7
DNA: TGTGCTAGTGGCCCGCAGGGCTACGAGCAGTACTTC
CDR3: CASGPQGYEQYF

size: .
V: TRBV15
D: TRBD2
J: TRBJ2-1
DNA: TGTGCCACCAGCAGAGAGGAGTACGGACTAGCGGGAGTTGTCAATGAGCAGTTCTTC
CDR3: CATSREEYGLAGVVNEQFF

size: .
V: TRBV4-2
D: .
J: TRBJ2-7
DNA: TGTGCCAGCAGCCAAGACCGGGGTATCTACGAGCAGTACTTC
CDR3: CASSQDRGIYEQYF

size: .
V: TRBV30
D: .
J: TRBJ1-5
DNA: TGTGCCTGGAGTGTAAAATCCGCCAGGCCCCCCAATCAGCCCCAGCATTTT
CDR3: CAWSVKSARPPNQPQHF

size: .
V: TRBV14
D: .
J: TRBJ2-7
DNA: TGTGCCAGCAGCCCCCCGGGGTTCCGAAAGCCCTACGAGCAGTACTTC
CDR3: CASSPPGFRKPYEQYF

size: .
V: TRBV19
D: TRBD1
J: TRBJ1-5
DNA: TGTGCCAGTAGGCCCCCGGGACAGACTTATAGCAATCAGCCCCAGCATTTT
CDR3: CASRPPGQTYSNQPQHF

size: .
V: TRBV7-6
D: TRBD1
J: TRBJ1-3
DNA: TGTGCCAGCAGCCCCAAGTCTGTGACAGGGCTGGGAAACACCATATATTTT
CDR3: CASSPKSVTGLGNTIYF

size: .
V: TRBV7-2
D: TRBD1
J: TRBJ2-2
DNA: TGTGCCAGCAGCTTGGCAGGGGGTACCGGGGAGCTGTTTTTT
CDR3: CASSLAGGTGELFF

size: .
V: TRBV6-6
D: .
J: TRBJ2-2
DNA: TGTGCCAGCAGTAGGGGGAACACCGGGGAGCTGTTTTTT
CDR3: CASSRGNTGELFF

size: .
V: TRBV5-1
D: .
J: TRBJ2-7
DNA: TGCGCCAGCAGCTTAGGAGGCACCGCGCACCCCTCCTACGAGCAGTACTTC
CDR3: CASSLGGTAHPSYEQYF

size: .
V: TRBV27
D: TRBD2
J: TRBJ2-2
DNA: TGTGCCAGCAGTACCAGCGGGAGGGCCGACACCGGGGAGCTGTTTTTT
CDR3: CASSTSGRADTGELFF

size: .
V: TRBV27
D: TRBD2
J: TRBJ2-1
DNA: TGTGCCAGCAGTTTACCGGGACTAGCGGGAGGGGGTGAGCAGTTCTTC
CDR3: CASSLPGLAGGGEQFF

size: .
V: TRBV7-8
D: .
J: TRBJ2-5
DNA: TGTGCCAGCAGTCGTCTGGAGACCCAGTACTTC
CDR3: CASSRLETQYF

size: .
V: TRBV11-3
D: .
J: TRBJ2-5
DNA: TGTGCCAGCAGCTTGGGGTCTAGCGTCGAGACCCAGTACTTC
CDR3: CASSLGSSVETQYF

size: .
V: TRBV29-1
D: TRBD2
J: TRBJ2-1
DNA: TGCAGCGTTGAAGTCAGCGGGAGGGGGGTGAATGAGCAGTTCTTC
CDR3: CSVEVSGRGVNEQFF

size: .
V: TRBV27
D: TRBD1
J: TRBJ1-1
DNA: TGTGCCAGCAGTGCCAGGGGGCTGGCTGAAGCTTTCTTT
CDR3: CASSARGLAEAFF

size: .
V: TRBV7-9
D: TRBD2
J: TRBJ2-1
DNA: TGTGCCAGCAGCTTTTTAGGACTAGCGGTTTCCGGCTCCTACAATGAGCAGTTCTTC
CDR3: CASSFLGLAVSGSYNEQFF

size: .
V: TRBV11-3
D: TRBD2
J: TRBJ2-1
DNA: TGTGCCAGCAGCTCCTCTAGCGGGAGCTCCTACAATGAGCAGTTCTTC
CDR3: CASSSSSGSSYNEQFF

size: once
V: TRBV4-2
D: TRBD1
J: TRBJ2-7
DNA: TGTGCCAGCAGCCAAGAATTTGGCTGGACAGGGACGTCCTACGAGCAGTACTTC
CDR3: CASSQEFGWTGTSYEQYF

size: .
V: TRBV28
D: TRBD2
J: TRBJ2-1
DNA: TGTGCCAGCAGGGGGACTAGCGGGATTAGCTCCTACAATGAGCAGTTCTTC
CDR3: CASRGTSGISSYNEQFF

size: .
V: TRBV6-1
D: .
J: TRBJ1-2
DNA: TGTGCCAGCGGTACAGGGATTTTTTATGGCTACACCTTC
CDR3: CASGTGIFYGYTF

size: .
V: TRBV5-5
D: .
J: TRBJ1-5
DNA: TGTGCCAGCAGCTTGTCTCCCGGTAGCAATCAGCCCCAGCATTTT
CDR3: CASSLSPGSNQPQHF

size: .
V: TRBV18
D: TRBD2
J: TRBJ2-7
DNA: TGTGCCAGCTCACTGCTAGCGGGAGAGGTAAACGAGCAGTACTTC
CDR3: CASSLLAGEVNEQYF

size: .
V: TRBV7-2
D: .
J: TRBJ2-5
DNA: TGTGCCAGCAGCTTAGAGTCGGTGCTTGGAGAGACCCAGTACTTC
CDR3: CASSLESVLGETQYF

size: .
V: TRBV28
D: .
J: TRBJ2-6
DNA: TGTGCCAGCACCCCATTTTGGGGACTTGGGGCCAACGTCCTGACTTTC
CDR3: CASTPFWGLGANVLTF

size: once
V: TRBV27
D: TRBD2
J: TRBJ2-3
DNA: TGTGCCAGCAGCCCCCTGGGACTAGCGTCAACAGATACGCAGTATTTT
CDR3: CASSPLGLASTDTQYF

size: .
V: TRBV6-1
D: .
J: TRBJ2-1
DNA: TGTGCCAGCAGTGCTCAGATCAATGAGCAGTTCTTC
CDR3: CASSAQINEQFF